This T cell receptor (beta chain) was recorded in a study of cytomegalovirus exposure and HLA in healthy donors. General observations from the study: A later analysis showed TCR association rates differing by HLA locus, peaking at DRB1 and lowest at HLA-C. Most of the TCR beta V segments (in an earlier analysis) were productive either about 90% or about 30% of the time. Cytomegalovirus-associated TCR beta chains were listed, numbering 150 to 200.

Germline lookup yields CDR1 MNHNS and CDR2 SASEGT. CDR3 size: 15 residues. Trimming cost V 1 base and J 6 bases; bases outside gene matches: 3. A note on this clone: No antigen is known for it.

60 Vbeta and 13 Jbeta primers were used in PCR. Libraries were prepared by immunoSEQ multiplex PCR; TCRdb keeps only in-frame clonotypes and omits some of them. The sample has over 200,000 clones, approximately 84% seen once. The chain has TRBV6-1 and TRBJ1-5; 10 bases align to TRBD1. The receptor was derived from a woman aged 40 to 50 in good health and CMV-seronegative. What was sequenced was PBMCs. The CDR3 is CASSEGWTGGQPQHF. Written as DNA, the CDR3 is TGTGCCAGCAGTGAAGGTTGGACAGGGGGTCAGCCCCAGCATTTT.